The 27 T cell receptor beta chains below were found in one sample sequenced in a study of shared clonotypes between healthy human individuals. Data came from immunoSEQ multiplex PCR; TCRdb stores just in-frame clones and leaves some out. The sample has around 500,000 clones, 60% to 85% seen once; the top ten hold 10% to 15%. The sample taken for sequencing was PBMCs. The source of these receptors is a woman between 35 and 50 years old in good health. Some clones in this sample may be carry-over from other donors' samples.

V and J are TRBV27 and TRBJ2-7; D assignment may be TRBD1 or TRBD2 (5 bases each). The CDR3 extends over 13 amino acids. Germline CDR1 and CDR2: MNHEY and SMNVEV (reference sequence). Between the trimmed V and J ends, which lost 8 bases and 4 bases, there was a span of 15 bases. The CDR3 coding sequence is TGTGCCAGCGGTAGGGGTGGGGGATACGAGCAGTACTTC. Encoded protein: CASGRGGGYEQYF.

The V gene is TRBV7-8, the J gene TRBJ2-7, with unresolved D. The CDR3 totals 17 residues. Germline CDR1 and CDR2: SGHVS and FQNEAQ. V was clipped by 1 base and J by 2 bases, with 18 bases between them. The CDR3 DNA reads TGTGCCAGCAGCTTAGAAAGGGTAGCAATTTCGGCCTACGAGCAGTACTTC. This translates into CASSLERVAISAYEQYF.

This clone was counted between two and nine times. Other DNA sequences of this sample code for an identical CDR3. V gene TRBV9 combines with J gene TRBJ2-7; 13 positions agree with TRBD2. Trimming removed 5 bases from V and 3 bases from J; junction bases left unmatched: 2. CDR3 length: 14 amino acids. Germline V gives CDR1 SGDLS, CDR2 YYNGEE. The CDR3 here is CASSRTSGSYEQYF. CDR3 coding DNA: TGTGCCAGCAGTCGGACTAGCGGGAGCTACGAGCAGTACTTC.

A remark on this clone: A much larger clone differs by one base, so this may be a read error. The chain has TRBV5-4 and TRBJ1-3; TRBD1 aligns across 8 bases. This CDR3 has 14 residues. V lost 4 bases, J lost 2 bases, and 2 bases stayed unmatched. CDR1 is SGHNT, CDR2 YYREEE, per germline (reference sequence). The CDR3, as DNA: TGTGCCAGCAGCCAGGACAGGGCTGGAAACACCATATATTTT. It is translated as CASSQDRAGNTIYF.

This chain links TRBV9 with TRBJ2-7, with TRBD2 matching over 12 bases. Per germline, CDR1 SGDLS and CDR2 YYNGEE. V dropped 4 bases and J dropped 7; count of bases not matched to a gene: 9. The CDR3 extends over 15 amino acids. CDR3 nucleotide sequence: TGTGCCAGCAGCTTTCTAGCGGGAGGGCCATGGGAGCAGTACTTC. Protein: CASSFLAGGPWEQYF.

The CDR3 here is CASSFGTGVNQPQHF. DNA for the CDR3: TGTGCCAGCAGTTTCGGGACAGGGGTCAATCAGCCCCAGCATTTT. V gene TRBV27 combines with J gene TRBJ1-5; TRBD1 matches 10 bases. J was trimmed by 3 bases and V by 3 bases; bases with no gene match: 2. CDR1 MNHEY and CDR2 SMNVEV come from the germline V gene (reference sequence). This CDR3 is 15 amino acids long.

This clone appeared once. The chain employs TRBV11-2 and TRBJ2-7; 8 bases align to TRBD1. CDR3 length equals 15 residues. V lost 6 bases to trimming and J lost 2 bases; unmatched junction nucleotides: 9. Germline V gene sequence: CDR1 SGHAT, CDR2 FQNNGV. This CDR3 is CASSSPDRETYEQYF. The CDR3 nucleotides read TGTGCCAGCAGTTCCCCGGACAGGGAAACCTACGAGCAGTACTTC.

Here the CDR3 DNA reads TGTGCCAGCAGCAGGGATCACTACGAGCAGTACTTC. Protein: CASSRDHYEQYF. The V and J genes are TRBV7-2 and TRBJ2-7; no reliable D call. V dropped 5 bases and J dropped 3 bases, with 8 bases sitting between them. CDR3 length equals 12 residues. Germline V CDR1 and CDR2: SGHTA, FQGNSA.

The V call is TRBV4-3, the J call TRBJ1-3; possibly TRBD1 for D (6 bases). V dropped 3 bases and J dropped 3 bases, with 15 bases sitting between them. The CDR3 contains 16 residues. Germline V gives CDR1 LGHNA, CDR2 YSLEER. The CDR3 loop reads CASSHGRGGFGNTIYF. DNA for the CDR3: TGCGCCAGCAGCCATGGCAGGGGAGGCTTTGGAAACACCATATATTTT.

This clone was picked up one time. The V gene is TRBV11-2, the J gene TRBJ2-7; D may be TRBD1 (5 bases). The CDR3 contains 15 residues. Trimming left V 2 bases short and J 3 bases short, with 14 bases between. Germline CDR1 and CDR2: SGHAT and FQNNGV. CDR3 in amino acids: CASSLNPTGIYEQYF. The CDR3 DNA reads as TGTGCCAGCAGCTTAAACCCCACAGGAATCTACGAGCAGTACTTC.

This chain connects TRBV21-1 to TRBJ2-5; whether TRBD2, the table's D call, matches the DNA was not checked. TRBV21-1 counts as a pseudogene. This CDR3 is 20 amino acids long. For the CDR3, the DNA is TGTGCCAGCAGCAAAGGACTAGCGGGAGGTTTTTGTCCCACACAAGAGACCCAGTACTTC. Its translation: CASSKGLAGGFCPTQETQYF.

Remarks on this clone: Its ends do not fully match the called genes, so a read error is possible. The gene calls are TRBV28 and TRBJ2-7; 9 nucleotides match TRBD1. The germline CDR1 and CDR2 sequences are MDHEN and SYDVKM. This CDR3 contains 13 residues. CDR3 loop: CASSPRLPGQGHF. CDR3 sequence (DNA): TGTGCCAGCAGTCCGCGACTCCCGGGACAGGGTCACTTC.

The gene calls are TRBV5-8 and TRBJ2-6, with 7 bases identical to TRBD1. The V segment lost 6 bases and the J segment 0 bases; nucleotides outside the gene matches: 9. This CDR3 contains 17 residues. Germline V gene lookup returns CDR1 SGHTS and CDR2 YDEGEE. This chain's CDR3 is CASNRDSLISGANVLTF. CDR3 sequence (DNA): TGTGCCAGCAACCGGGACAGCCTAATCTCTGGGGCCAACGTCCTGACTTTC.

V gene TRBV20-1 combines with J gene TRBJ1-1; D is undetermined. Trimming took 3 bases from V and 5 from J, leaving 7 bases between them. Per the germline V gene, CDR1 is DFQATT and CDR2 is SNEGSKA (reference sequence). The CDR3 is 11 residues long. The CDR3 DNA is TGCAGTGCTAGTCGTCGAACTGAAGCTTTCTTT. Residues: CSASRRTEAFF.

The CDR3 sequence is CASSQEQGTDYGYTF. In DNA form, the CDR3 reads TGCGCCAGCAGCCAAGAGCAGGGAACTGACTATGGCTACACCTTC. The chain is built from TRBV4-3 and TRBJ1-2; D possibly corresponds to TRBD1 (5 bases). V dropped 0 bases and J dropped 3 bases, with 11 bases sitting between them. The CDR3 has 15 amino acids. In germline, CDR1 is LGHNA, CDR2 YSLEER.

The chain's CDR3 is CASSELVSSSGNTIYF. In DNA, the CDR3 is TGTGCCAGCAGTGAATTGGTCAGTAGCTCTGGAAACACCATATATTTT. The chain recombines TRBV2 with TRBJ1-3; D is ambiguous. The CDR3 is 16 amino acids. Germline assignment: CDR1 SNHLY and CDR2 FYNNEI. Deletions cut 2 bases from V and 0 bases from J, with 11 bases between.

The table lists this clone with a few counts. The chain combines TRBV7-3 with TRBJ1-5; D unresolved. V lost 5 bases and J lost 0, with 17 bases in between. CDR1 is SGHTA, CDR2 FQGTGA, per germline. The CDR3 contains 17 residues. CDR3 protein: CASSPNAPVHSNQPQHF. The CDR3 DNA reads TGTGCCAGCAGCCCTAACGCCCCCGTCCATAGCAATCAGCCCCAGCATTTT. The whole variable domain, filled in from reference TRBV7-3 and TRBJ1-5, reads GAGVSQTPSNKVTEKGKYVELRCDPISGHTALYWYRQSLGQGPEFLIYFQGTGAADDSGLPNDRFFAVRPEGSVSTLKIQRTERGDSAVYLCASSPNAPVHSNQPQHFGDGTRLSIL.

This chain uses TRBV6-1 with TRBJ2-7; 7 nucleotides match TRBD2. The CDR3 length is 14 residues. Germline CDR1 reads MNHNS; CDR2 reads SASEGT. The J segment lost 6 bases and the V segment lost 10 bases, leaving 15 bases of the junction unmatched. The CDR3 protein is CATREGSGLAEQYF. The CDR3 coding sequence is TGTGCCACCAGAGAGGGTAGCGGGCTAGCCGAGCAGTACTTC.

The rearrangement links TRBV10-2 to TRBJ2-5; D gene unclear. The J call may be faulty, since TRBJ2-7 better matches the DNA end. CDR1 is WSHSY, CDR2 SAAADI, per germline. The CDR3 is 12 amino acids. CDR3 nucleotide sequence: TGCGCCAGCAGGGCGAGCTCCTACGAGCAGTACTTC. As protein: CASRASSYEQYF.

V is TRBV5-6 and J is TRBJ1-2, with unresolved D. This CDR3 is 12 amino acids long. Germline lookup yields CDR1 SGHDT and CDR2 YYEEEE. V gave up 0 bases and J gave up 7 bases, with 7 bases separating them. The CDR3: CASSLGIGGYTF. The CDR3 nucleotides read TGTGCCAGCAGCTTGGGCATAGGTGGCTACACCTTC.

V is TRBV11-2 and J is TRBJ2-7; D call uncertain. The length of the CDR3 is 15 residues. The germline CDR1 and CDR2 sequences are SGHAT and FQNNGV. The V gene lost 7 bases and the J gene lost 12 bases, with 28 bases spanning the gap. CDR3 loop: CASNHSTETWPHPYF. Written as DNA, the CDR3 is TGTGCCAGCAACCATTCGACGGAGACCTGGCCCCATCCGTACTTC.

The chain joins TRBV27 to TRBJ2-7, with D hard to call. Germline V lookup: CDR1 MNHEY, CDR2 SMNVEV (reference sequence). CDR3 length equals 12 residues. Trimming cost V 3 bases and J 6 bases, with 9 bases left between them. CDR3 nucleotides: TGTGCCAGCAGTTTGGCAGACGGCGAGCAGTACTTC. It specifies CASSLADGEQYF.

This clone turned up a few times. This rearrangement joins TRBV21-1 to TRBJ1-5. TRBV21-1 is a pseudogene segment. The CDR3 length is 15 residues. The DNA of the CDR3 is TGTGCCAGCAGCAAATGGTATGTCCCCTCGGGGCCCCAGCATTTT. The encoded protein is CASSKWYVPSGPQHF.

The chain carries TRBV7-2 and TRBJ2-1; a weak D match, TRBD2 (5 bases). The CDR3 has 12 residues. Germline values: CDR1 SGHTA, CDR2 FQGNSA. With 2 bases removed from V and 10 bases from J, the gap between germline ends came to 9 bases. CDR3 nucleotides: TGTGCCAGCAGCTTAAACTGGAGGGAGCAGTTCTTC. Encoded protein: CASSLNWREQFF.

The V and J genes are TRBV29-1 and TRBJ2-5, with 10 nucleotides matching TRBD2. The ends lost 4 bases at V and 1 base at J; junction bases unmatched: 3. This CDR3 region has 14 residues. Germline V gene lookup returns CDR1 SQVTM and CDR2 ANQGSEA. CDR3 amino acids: CSVVTSGVQETQYF. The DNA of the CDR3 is TGCAGCGTTGTAACTAGCGGGGTCCAAGAGACCCAGTACTTC.

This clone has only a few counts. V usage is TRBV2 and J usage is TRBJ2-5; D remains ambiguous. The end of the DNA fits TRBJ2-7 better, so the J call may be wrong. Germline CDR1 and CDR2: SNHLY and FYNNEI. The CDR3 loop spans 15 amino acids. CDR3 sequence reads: CASSDSWPSPYEQYF. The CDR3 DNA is TGTGCCAGCAGTGATAGCTGGCCTTCCCCCTACGAGCAGTACTTC.

Here the CDR3 reads CASSPQSRLAGNTGELFF. Here the CDR3 DNA reads TGTGCCAGCAGCCCCCAAAGCCGACTAGCGGGGAACACCGGGGAGCTGTTTTTT. The rearrangement uses TRBV13 and TRBJ2-2; 10 bases are shared with TRBD2. V lost 5 bases and J lost 1; bases outside the gene matches: 10. This CDR3 has 18 residues. CDR1 is PRHDT and CDR2 is FYEKMQ in the germline V gene (reference sequence).